Reported below is one TCR beta chain. This specimen belongs to a study of blood T cell repertoires in COVID-19. The wider study: Researchers got acute and convalescent COVID-19 samples from the United States, Italy and Spain.

Profiled with immunoSEQ multiplex PCR; TCRdb holds only in-frame clones, not every one. The data contain about 220,000 clones, more than 70% of them singletons. This TCR was sampled from a woman older than 75 with acute or convalescent COVID-19. The sample consisted of peripheral blood.

CDR3 in DNA: TGTGCCAGCAGTTCCCGTCGACAGGGGGCCGGCTACACCTTC. It codes for CASSSRRQGAGYTF. The V gene is TRBV27, the J gene TRBJ1-2; 10 nucleotides line up with TRBD1. The V segment lost 4 bases and the J segment 8 bases; nucleotides outside the gene matches: 7. CDR1 MNHEY and CDR2 SMNVEV come from the germline V gene (reference sequence). CDR3 size: 14 residues.